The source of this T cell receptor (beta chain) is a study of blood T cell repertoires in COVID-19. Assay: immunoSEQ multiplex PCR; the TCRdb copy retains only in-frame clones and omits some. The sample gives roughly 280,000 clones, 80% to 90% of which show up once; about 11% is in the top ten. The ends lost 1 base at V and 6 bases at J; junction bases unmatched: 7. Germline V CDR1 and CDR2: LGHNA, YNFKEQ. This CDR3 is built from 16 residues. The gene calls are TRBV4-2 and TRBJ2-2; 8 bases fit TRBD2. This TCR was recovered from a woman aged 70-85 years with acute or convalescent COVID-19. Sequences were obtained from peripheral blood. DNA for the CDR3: TGTGCCAGCAGCCAAGGGGGGACTAGAAGATCCGGGGAGCTGTTTTTT. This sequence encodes CASSQGGTRRSGELFF.